The 17 T cell receptor beta chains below all came from one sample that was sequenced in a study of Ad26.COV2.S vaccination and SARS-CoV-2 variants. Regarding treatment: about 20 received Ad26.COV2.S at low or high dose, single or two shots; 5 received placebo; per-sample allocation not given. On day 63 after the first injection, vaccine and placebo recipients gave samples. Repertoires were generated with immunoSEQ multiplex PCR, while TCRdb's copy carries only in-frame clones and drops some. The data hold some 450,000 clones, with roughly 91% observed a single time. The input for sequencing was peripheral blood, taken in a trial of Ad26.COV2.S vaccine versus placebo. Source of these receptors: a person aged 18-65 years who received the Ad26.COV2.S COVID-19 vaccine or a placebo.

The J gene is TRBJ2-5, the V gene TRBV19, with D tentatively TRBD1 (6 bases). V lost 8 bases, J lost 5 bases, and 15 bases lay in between. This CDR3 region has 13 residues. Germline assignment: CDR1 LNHDA and CDR2 SQIVND (reference sequence). For the CDR3, the DNA is TGTGCCAGTCGGGACACCGACACCGAGACCCAGTACTTC. Residues: CASRDTDTETQYF.

The V call is TRBV29-1, the J call TRBJ1-1; D remains unclear. Germline CDR1 SQVTM, CDR2 ANQGSEA. CDR3 length: 17 residues. Between the trimmed V and J ends, which lost 3 bases and 1 base, there was a span of 21 bases. The CDR3 coding sequence is TGCAGCGTTGAGGGCAGGAGTTATAGGATTGGGAACACTGAAGCTTTCTTT. Protein product: CSVEGRSYRIGNTEAFF. Combining the CDR3 with reference TRBV29-1 and TRBJ1-1 gives the whole variable domain SAVISQKPSRDICQRGTSLTIQCQVDSQVTMMFWYRQQPGQSLTLIATANQGSEATYESGFVIDKFPISRPNLTFSTLTVSNMSPEDSSIYLCSVEGRSYRIGNTEAFFGQGTRLTVV.

This clone was observed a few times. The rearrangement links TRBV2 to TRBJ1-2, with D maybe TRBD1 (6 bases). This CDR3 is 14 amino acids long. Germline CDR1 SNHLY, CDR2 FYNNEI. V was trimmed by 2 bases and J by 7 bases, leaving 14 bases between them. The CDR3 nucleotides read TGTGCCAGCAGTGAATTACAGGGCTTGAGTGGCTACACCTTC. Translation gives CASSELQGLSGYTF.

This sequence joins TRBV24-1 and TRBJ2-1; unclear D gene. V lost 4 bases and J 13 bases, leaving 13 bases between the germline ends. The germline V gene has CDR1 KGHDR and CDR2 SFDVKD. This CDR3 comprises 12 residues. CDR3 in DNA: TGTGCCACCAGTGACGTCGCTCTTCCCCAGTTCTTC. The encoded protein is CATSDVALPQFF.

This chain joins TRBV7-3 and TRBJ2-1; 7 nucleotides line up with TRBD2. The germline gives CDR1 SGHTA, CDR2 FQGTGA. The CDR3 totals 16 residues. J lost 2 bases, V lost 6 bases, and 10 bases had no gene match. This CDR3 reads CASRPSSGAPYNEQFF. In DNA form, the CDR3 reads TGTGCCAGCAGGCCTTCTAGCGGCGCACCCTACAATGAGCAGTTCTTC.

This clone has only one observation. V is TRBV14 and J is TRBJ2-3; D perhaps matches TRBD2 (5 bases). The CDR3 consists of 18 residues. V dropped 5 bases and J dropped 5 bases, with 26 bases sitting between them. Germline CDR1 reads SGHDN; CDR2 reads FVKESK. The CDR3 DNA follows: TGTGCCAGCAGCACAACTTTCGGACTTTCGGCGCACGTAGATACGCAGTATTTT. It yields the protein CASSTTFGLSAHVDTQYF.

The gene calls are TRBV27 and TRBJ2-7, with D perhaps matching TRBD2 (6 bases). The CDR3 extends over 13 amino acids. Trimming took 5 bases from V and 4 from J, leaving 12 bases between them. CDR1 MNHEY and CDR2 SMNVEV come from the germline V gene (reference sequence). The CDR3 DNA sequence: TGTGCCAGCAGTCAAGCGGGCCCATACGAGCAGTACTTC. It translates to CASSQAGPYEQYF.

Only one count was recorded for this clone. This chain connects TRBV20-1 to TRBJ1-1; D possibly corresponds to TRBD1 (5 bases). Deletions cut 6 bases from V and 6 bases from J, with 11 bases between. The CDR3 totals 11 residues. The V gene's germline CDR1 is DFQATT and CDR2 SNEGSKA (reference sequence). The CDR3: CSADPGAEAFF. CDR3 nucleotides: TGCAGTGCGGACCCGGGGGCTGAAGCTTTCTTT.

The rearrangement joins TRBV19 to TRBJ1-2; D unclear. The CDR3 runs 16 residues. Germline V lookup: CDR1 LNHDA, CDR2 SQIVND (reference sequence). V was clipped by 1 base and J by 4 bases, with 16 bases between them. CDR3 sequence (DNA): TGTGCCAGTAGTATAGGCGGGCAGACAAGTAGCTATGGCTACACCTTC. It translates to CASSIGGQTSSYGYTF.

This clone was recorded once. This chain links TRBV30 with TRBJ1-2; D not resolved. Germline V CDR1 and CDR2: GTSNPN, SVGIG (reference sequence). V shed 0 bases and J shed 0 bases, with 14 bases lying between them. This CDR3 region has 16 residues. This CDR3 is CAWSVRPPEANYGYTF. The CDR3 DNA follows: TGTGCCTGGAGTGTACGTCCCCCCGAAGCTAACTATGGCTACACCTTC. Combining the CDR3 with reference TRBV30 and TRBJ1-2 gives the whole variable domain SQTIHQWPATLVQPVGSPLSLECTVEGTSNPNLYWYRQAAGRGLQLLFYSVGIGQISSEVPQNLSASRPQDRQFILSSKKLLLSDSGFYLCAWSVRPPEANYGYTFGSGTRLTVV.

This chain links TRBV6-4 with TRBJ1-1, with 8 bases fitting TRBD1. V was clipped by 6 bases and J by 1 base; unmatched bases: 4. The germline V gene encodes CDR1 MRHNA and CDR2 SNTAGT. The CDR3 length is 14 residues. The CDR3: CASRDRAANTEAFF. The CDR3, as DNA: TGTGCCAGCAGGGACAGGGCTGCGAACACTGAAGCTTTCTTT.

The V and J genes are TRBV9 and TRBJ2-1; D perhaps matches TRBD2 (6 bases). Trimming took off 3 bases at V and 13 bases at J, with 14 bases between the two ends. Germline CDR1 SGDLS, CDR2 YYNGEE. The CDR3 is 12 residues long. CDR3: CASSEAGLPQFF. The CDR3 region has the DNA TGTGCCAGCAGCGAGGCGGGACTCCCTCAGTTCTTC. The full variable domain, rest sourced from reference TRBV9 and TRBJ2-1, is DSGVTQTPKHLITATGQRVTLRCSPRSGDLSVYWYQQSLDQGLQFLIQYYNGEERAKGNILERFSAQQFPDLHSELNLSSLELGDSALYFCASSEAGLPQFFGPGTRLTVL.

This clone was observed a handful of times. V gene TRBV5-4 combines with J gene TRBJ1-1; D gene unclear. Germline V gene data show CDR1 as SGHNT and CDR2 as YYREEE (reference sequence). The CDR3 runs 14 residues. Trimming stripped 1 base from V and 0 bases from J, with 7 bases between. In DNA, the CDR3 is TGTGCCAGCAGCTTGTCTCTTTTGAACACTGAAGCTTTCTTT. Protein product: CASSLSLLNTEAFF.

CDR3 DNA sequence: TGTGCCAGCACGAGACTAGCGGGAGACCAAGAGACCCAGTACTTC. Amino acids: CASTRLAGDQETQYF. The chain uses TRBV2 and TRBJ2-5, with TRBD2 matching over 12 bases. V shed 7 bases, J shed 0 bases, and the junction held 3 bases outside the gene matches. The CDR3 runs to 15 residues. Germline lookup yields CDR1 SNHLY and CDR2 FYNNEI.

J is TRBJ2-3 and V is TRBV19; 9 nucleotides match TRBD2. Germline V lookup: CDR1 LNHDA, CDR2 SQIVND (reference sequence). The V and J ends lost 5 bases and 3 bases, in that order; junction bases with no gene match: 9. The CDR3 totals 16 residues. CDR3 sequence reads: CASSRTSDRGTDTQYF. CDR3 bases: TGTGCCAGTAGTCGGACTAGCGATAGGGGGACAGATACGCAGTATTTT.

The chain is built from TRBV9 and TRBJ2-3; 10 nucleotides match TRBD2. The V gene end was trimmed by 3 bases and the J gene end by 0 bases; junction bases not matched to a gene: 4. CDR1 and CDR2 from the germline V gene are SGDLS and YYNGEE. This CDR3 comprises 16 residues. CDR3 DNA sequence: TGTGCCAGCAGCGCCCTAGCGGGAGTGAGCACAGATACGCAGTATTTT. Translated: CASSALAGVSTDTQYF.

The chain has TRBV7-6 and TRBJ2-3, with D perhaps matching TRBD2 (5 bases). There are 15 residues in the CDR3. Germline loops: CDR1 SGHVS, CDR2 FNYEAQ. Trimming removed 7 bases at V and 0 bases at J, with 14 bases between. The chain's CDR3 is CASTPSGSSTDTQYF. The CDR3 region has the DNA TGTGCCAGCACCCCGAGCGGATCTAGCACAGATACGCAGTATTTT.